One T cell receptor (beta chain) is described in this entry. The data originate from a study of blood T cell repertoires in COVID-19. Trimming pared 4 bases from V and 0 bases from J, leaving 7 bases between. This CDR3 is 13 amino acids long. From germline, CDR1 is SGHNT and CDR2 YENEEA. Clones were read by immunoSEQ multiplex PCR, and TCRdb kept only the in-frame ones, dropping some. The table has 53,000 or so clones, around 80% seen once. The specimen sequenced was peripheral blood. The source is a human donor in a cohort sampled during active COVID-19. The gene calls are TRBV11-3 and TRBJ2-7, with D unresolved. CDR3 protein: CASSSGGSYEQYF. The CDR3 DNA reads as TGTGCCAGCAGCTCCGGTGGCTCCTACGAGCAGTACTTC.